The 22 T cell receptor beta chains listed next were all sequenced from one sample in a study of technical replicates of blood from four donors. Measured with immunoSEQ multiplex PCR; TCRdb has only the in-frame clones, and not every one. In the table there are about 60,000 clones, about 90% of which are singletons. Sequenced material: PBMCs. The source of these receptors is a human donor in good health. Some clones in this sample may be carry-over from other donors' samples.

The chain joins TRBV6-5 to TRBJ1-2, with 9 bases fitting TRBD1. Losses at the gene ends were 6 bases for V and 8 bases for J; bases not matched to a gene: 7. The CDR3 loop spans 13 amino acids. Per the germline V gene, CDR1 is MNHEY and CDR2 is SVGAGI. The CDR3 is CASSPTGGGGYTF. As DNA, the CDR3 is TGTGCCAGCAGCCCGACAGGGGGAGGAGGCTACACCTTC.

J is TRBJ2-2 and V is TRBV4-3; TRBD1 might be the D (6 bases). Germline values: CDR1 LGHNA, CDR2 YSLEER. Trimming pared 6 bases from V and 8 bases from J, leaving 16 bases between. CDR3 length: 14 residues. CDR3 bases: TGCGCCAGCAGACCAACAGGGAATCGTGGGGAGCTGTTTTTT. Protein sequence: CASRPTGNRGELFF.

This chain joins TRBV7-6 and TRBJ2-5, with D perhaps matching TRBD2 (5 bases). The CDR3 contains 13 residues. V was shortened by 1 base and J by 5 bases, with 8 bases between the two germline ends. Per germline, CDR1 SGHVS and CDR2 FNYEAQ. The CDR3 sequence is CASSLVPGETQYF. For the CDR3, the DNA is TGTGCCAGCAGCTTAGTCCCGGGGGAGACCCAGTACTTC.

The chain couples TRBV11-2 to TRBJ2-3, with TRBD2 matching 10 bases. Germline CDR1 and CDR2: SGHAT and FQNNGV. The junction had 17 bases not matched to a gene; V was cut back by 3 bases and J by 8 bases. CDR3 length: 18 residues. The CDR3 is CASSFPGLATKTRGTQYF. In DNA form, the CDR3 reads TGTGCCAGCAGCTTTCCGGGACTAGCGACAAAAACCAGGGGTACGCAGTATTTT.

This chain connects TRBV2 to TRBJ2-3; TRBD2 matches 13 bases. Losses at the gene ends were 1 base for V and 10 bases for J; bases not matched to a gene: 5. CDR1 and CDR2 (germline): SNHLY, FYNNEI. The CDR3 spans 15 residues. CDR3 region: CASSEELAGGPPQYF. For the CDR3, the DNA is TGTGCCAGCAGTGAAGAACTAGCGGGGGGGCCCCCGCAGTATTTT.

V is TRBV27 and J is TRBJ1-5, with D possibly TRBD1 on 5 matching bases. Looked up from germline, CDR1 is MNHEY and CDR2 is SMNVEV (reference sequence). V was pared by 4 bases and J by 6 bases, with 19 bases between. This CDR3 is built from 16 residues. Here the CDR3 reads CASSSIQVVSGQPQHF. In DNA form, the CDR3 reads TGTGCCAGCAGTTCAATACAGGTCGTTTCAGGTCAGCCCCAGCATTTT.

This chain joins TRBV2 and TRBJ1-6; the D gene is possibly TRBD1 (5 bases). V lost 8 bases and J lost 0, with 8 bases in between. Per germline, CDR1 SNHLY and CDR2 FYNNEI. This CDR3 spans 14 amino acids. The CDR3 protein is CASSDSSYNSPLHF. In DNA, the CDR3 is TGTGCCAGCTCTGACAGCTCCTATAATTCACCCCTCCACTTT.

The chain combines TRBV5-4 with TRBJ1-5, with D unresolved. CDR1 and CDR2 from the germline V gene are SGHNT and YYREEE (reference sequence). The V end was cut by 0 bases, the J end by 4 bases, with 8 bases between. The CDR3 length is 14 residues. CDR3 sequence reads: CASSLVGSNQPQHF. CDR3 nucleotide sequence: TGTGCCAGCAGCTTGGTGGGGAGTAATCAGCCCCAGCATTTT.

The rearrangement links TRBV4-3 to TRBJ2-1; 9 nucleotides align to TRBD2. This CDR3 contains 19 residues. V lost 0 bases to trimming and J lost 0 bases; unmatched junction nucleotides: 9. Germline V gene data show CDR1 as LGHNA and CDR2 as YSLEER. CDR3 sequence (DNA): TGCGCCAGCAGCCAAGATTTAGTAGCGGGGGTGAGCTCCTACAATGAGCAGTTCTTC. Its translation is CASSQDLVAGVSSYNEQFF.

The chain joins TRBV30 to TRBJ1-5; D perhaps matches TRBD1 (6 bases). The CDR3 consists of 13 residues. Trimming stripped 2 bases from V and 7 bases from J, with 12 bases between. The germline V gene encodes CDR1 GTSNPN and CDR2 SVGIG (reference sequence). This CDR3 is CAWSHRDTQPQHF. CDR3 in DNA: TGTGCCTGGAGTCACAGGGACACGCAGCCCCAGCATTTT.

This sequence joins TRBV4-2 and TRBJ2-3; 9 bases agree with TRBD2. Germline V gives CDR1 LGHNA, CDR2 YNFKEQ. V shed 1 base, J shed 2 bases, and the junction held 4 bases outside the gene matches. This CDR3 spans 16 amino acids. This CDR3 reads CASSQVASGVTDTQYF. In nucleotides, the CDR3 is TGTGCCAGCAGCCAAGTTGCTAGCGGGGTCACAGATACGCAGTATTTT.

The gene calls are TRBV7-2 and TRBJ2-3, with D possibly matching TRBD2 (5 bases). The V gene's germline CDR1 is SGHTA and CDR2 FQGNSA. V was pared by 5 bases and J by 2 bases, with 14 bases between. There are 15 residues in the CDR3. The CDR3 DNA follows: TGTGCCAGCAGCGGCGGGCGGTACCTCACAGATACGCAGTATTTT. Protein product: CASSGGRYLTDTQYF.

The CDR3: CASSPPGDYEQYF. The CDR3 nucleotides are TGTGCCAGCAGCCCCCCCGGGGACTACGAGCAGTACTTC. The chain links TRBV7-9 to TRBJ2-7; tentative D call: TRBD2 (5 bases). V lost 5 bases, J lost 3 bases, and 11 bases lay in between. Germline CDR1 reads SEHNR; CDR2 reads FQNEAQ (reference sequence). There are 13 residues in the CDR3. Filled out from reference TRBV7-9 and TRBJ2-7, the complete variable domain reads DTGVSQNPRHKITKRGQNVTFRCDPISEHNRLYWYRQTLGQGPEFLTYFQNEAQLEKSRLLSDRFSAERPKGSFSTLEIQRTEQGDSAMYLCASSPPGDYEQYFGPGTRLTVT.

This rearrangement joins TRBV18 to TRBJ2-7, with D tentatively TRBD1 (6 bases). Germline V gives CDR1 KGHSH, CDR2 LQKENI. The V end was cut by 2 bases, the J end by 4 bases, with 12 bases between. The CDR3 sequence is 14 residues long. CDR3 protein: CASSPSLQGYEQYF. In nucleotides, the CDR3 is TGTGCCAGCTCACCATCTCTCCAGGGGTACGAGCAGTACTTC. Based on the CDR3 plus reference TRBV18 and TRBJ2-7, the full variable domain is NAGVMQNPRHLVRRRGQEARLRCSPMKGHSHVYWYRQLPEEGLKFMVYLQKENIIDESGMPKERFSAEFPKEGPSILRIQQVVRGDSAAYFCASSPSLQGYEQYFGPGTRLTVT.

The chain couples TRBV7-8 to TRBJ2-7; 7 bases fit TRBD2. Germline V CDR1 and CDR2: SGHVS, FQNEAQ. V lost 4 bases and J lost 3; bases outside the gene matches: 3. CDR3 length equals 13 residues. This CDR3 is CASSSRTSYEQYF. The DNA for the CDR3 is TGTGCCAGCAGCTCCCGGACTAGCTACGAGCAGTACTTC.

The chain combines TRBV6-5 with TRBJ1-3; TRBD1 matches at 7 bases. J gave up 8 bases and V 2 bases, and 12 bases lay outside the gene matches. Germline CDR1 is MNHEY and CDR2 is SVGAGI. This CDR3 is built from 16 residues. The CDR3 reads CASSYTLTGSGDTIYF. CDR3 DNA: TGTGCCAGCAGTTACACCCTGACAGGGTCTGGGGACACCATATATTTT.

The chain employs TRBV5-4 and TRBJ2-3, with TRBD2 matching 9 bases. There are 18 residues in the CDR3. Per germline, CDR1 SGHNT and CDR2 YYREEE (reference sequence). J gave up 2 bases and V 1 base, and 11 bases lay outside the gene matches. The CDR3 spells CASSLFASGEVPTDTQYF. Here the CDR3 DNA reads TGTGCCAGCAGCTTGTTCGCTAGCGGGGAGGTCCCCACAGATACGCAGTATTTT.

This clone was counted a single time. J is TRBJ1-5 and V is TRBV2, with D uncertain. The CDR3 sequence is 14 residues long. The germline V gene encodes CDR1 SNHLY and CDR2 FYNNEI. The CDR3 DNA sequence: TGTGCTACCCGAGGAGACGTTGTTAATCAGCCCCAGCATTTT. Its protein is CATRGDVVNQPQHF.

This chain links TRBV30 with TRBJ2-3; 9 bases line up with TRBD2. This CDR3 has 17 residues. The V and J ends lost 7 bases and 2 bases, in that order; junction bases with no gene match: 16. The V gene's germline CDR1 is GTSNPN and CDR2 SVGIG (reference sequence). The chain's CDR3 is CASTQAGGGRATDTQYF. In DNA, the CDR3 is TGTGCCTCGACCCAAGCGGGAGGCGGAAGGGCCACAGATACGCAGTATTTT.

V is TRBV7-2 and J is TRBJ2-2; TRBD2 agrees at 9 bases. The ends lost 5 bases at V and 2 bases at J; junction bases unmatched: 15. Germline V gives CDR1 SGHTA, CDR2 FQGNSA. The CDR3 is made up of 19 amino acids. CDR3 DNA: TGTGCCAGCAGCCCCAGAGGATTGAGCGGGGGGACCAACACCGGGGAGCTGTTTTTT. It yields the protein CASSPRGLSGGTNTGELFF. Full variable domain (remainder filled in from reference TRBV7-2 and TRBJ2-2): GAGVSQSPSNKVTEKGKDVELRCDPISGHTALYWYRQSLGQGLEFLIYFQGNSAPDKSGLPSDRFSAERTGGSVSTLTIQRTQQEDSAVYLCASSPRGLSGGTNTGELFFGEGSRLTVL.

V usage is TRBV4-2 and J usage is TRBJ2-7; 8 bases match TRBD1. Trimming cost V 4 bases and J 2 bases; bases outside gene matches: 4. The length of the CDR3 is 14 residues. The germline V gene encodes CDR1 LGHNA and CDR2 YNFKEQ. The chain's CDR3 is CASSRGTGPYEQYF. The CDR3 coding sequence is TGTGCCAGCAGCCGAGGGACAGGACCCTACGAGCAGTACTTC.

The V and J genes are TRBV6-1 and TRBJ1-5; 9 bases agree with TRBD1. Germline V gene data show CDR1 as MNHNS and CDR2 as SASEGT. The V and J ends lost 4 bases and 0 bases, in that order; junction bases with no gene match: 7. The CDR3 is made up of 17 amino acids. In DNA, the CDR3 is TGTGCCAGCAGTGTCTGGACAGGGGTCGATAGCAATCAGCCCCAGCATTTT. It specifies CASSVWTGVDSNQPQHF.